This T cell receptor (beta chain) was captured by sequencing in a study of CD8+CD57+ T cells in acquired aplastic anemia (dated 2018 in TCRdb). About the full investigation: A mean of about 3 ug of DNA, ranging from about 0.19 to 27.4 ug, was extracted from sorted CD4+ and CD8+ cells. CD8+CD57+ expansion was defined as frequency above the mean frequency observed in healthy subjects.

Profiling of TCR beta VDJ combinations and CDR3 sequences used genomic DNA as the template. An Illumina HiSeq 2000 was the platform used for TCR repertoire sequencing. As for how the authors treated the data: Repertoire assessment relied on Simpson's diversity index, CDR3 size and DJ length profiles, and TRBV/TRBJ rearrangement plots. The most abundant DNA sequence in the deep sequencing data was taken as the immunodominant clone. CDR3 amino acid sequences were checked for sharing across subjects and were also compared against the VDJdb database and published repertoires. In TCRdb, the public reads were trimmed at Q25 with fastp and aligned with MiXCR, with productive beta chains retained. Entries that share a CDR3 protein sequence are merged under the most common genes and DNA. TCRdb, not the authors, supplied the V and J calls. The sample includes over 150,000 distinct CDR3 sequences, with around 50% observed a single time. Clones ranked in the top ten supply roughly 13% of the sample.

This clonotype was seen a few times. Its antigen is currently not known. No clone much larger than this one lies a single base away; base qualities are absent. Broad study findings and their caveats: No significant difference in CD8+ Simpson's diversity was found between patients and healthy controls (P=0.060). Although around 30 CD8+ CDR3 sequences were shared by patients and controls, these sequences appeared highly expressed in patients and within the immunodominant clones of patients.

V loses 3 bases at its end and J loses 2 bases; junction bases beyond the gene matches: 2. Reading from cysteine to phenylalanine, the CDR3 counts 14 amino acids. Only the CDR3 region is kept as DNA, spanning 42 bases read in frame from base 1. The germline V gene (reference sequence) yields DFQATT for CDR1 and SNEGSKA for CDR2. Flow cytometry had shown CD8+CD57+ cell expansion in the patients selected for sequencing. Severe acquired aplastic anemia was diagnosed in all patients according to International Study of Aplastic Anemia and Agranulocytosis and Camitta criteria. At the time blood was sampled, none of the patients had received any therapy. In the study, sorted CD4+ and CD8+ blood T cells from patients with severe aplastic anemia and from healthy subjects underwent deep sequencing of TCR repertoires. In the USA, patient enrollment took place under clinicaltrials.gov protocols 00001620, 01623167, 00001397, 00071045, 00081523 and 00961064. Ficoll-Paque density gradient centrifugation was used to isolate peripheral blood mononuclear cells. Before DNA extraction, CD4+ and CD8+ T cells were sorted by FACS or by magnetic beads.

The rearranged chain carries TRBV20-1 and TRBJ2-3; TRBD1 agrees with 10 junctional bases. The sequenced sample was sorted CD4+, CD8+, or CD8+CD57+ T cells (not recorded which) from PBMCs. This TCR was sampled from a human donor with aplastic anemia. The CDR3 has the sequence CSASDRGPTDTQYF. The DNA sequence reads TGCAGTGCTAGTGACAGGGGGCCCACAGATACGCAGTATTTT.